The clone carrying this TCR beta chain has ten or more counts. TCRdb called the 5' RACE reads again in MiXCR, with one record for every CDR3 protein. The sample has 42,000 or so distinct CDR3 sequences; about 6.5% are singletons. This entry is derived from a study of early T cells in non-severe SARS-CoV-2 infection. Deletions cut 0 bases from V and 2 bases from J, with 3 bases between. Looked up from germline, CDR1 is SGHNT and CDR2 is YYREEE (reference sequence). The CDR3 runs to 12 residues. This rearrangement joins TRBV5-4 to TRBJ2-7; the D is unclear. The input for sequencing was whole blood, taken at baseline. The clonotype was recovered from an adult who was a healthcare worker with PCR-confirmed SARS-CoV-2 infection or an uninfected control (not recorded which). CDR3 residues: CASSLAPYEQYF. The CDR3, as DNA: TGTGCCAGCAGCTTGGCCCCCTACGAGCAGTACTTC.